The source of this T cell receptor (beta chain) is a study of T cell repertoires in cytomegalovirus infection. Study at large: It was the public TCR beta signatures that indicated both CMV infection and matching HLA type.

Worth noting for this clonotype: Antigen unknown.

Deletions cut 11 bases from V and 1 base from J, with 14 bases between. Germline lookup yields CDR1 MDHEN and CDR2 SYDVKM. The CDR3 length is 13 residues. TCRdb processed the reads anew with MiXCR; each CDR3 protein has one entry. Counted here are 350,000 to 400,000 distinct CDR3 sequences, roughly 36% occurring once; the ten biggest clones make up roughly 13%. Findings and caveats of the study: It was HLA-C-restricted CMV-specific TCR beta clonotypes that dominated the response ex vivo. People with CMV and the relevant HLA were identified by cumulative public TCR beta family frequency.

The sample in question was cultured PBMCs, obtained from culture after CMV antigen stimulation. The receptor's source is a human donor in good health (CMV status not recorded). Some clones in this sample may be carry-over from other donors' samples. The chain employs TRBV28 and TRBJ1-1; D perhaps matches TRBD1 (5 bases). CDR3 loop: CAAKGLQNTEAFF. The DNA for the CDR3 is TGTGCCGCAAAGGGACTCCAGAACACTGAAGCTTTCTTT.